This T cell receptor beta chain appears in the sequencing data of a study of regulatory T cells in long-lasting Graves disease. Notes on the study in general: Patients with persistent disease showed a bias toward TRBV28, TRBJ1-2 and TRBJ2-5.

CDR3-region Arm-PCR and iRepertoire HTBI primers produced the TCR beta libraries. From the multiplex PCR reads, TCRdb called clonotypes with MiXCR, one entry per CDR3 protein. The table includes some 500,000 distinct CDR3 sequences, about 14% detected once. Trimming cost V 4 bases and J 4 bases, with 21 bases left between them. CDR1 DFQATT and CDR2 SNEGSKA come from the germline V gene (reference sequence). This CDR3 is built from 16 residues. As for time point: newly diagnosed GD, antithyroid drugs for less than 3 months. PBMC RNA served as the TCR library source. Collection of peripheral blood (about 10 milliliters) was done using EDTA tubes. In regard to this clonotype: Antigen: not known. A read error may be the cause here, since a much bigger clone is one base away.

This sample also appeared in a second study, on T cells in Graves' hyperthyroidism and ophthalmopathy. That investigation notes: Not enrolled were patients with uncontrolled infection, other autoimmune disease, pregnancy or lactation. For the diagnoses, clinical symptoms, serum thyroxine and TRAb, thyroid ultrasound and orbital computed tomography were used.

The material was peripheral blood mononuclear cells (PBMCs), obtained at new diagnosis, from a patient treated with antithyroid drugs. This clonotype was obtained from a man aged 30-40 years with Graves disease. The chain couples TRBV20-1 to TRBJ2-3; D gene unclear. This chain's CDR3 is CSATWLTYPLADTQYF. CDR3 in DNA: TGCAGTGCTACCTGGTTGACATATCCTCTGGCAGATACGCAGTATTTT.